This T cell receptor (beta chain) is from a study of PD-1 blockade in classical Hodgkin lymphoma. Measured with immunoSEQ multiplex PCR; TCRdb has only the in-frame clones, and not every one. The table lists about 97,000 clones, roughly 84% of them singletons, with approximately 12% in the top ten. Trimming took off 6 bases at V and 5 bases at J, with 16 bases between the two ends. CDR1 MDHEN and CDR2 SYDVKM come from the germline V gene. This CDR3 is 14 amino acids long. As concerns this clone: What it binds is unknown.

All trial patients relapsed after autologous stem cell transplantation. Study results and caveats: TCR diversity in CD4+, not CD8+, cells rose significantly by C4D1. Newly diagnosed patients and complete responders had comparable diversity at baseline.

The chain combines TRBV28 with TRBJ1-1; no clear D gene. Sample: peripheral blood mononuclear cells (PBMCs), taken at baseline. This clonotype originated in a human donor with classical Hodgkin lymphoma. CDR3 nucleotide sequence: TGTGCCAGCAGCCAAACAGATTGGCGGACTGAAGCTTTCTTT. This gives the protein CASSQTDWRTEAFF. Based on the CDR3 plus reference TRBV28 and TRBJ1-1, the full variable domain is DVKVTQSSRYLVKRTGEKVFLECVQDMDHENMFWYRQDPGLGLRLIYFSYDVKMKEKGDIPEGYSVSREKKERFSLILESASTNQTSMYLCASSQTDWRTEAFFGQGTRLTVV.